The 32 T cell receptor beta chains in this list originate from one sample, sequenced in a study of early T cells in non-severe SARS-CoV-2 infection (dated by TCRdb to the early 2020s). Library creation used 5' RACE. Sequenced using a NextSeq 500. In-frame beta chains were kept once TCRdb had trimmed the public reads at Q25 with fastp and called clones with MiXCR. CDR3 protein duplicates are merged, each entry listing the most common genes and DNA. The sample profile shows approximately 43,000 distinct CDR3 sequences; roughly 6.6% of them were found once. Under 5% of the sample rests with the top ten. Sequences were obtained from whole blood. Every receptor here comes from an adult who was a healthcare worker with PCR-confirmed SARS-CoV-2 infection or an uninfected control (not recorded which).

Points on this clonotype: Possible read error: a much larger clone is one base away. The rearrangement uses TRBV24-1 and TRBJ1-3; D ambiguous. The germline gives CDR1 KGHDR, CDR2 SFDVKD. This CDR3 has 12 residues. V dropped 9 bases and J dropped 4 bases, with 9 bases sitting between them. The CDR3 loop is CATQARGNTIYF. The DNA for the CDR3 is TGTGCCACCCAGGCCAGGGGAAACACCATATATTTT.

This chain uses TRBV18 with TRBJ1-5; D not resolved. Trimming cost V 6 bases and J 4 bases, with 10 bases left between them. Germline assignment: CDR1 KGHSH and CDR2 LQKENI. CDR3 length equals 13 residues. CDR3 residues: CASSPGLNQPQHF. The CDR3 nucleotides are TGTGCCAGCTCTCCCGGCCTGAATCAGCCCCAGCATTTT.

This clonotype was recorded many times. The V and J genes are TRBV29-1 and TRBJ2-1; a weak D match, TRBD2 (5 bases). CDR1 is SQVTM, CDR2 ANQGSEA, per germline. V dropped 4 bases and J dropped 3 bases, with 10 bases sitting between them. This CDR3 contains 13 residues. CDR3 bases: TGCAGCGTTGTACAGCGGAACTACAATGAGCAGTTCTTC. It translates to CSVVQRNYNEQFF.

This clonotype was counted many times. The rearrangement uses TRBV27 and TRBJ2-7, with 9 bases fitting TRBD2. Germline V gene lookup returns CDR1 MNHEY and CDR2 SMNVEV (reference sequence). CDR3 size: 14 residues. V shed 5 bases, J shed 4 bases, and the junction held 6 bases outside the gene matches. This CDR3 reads CASSRAGGRYEQYF. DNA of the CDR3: TGTGCCAGCAGTCGAGCGGGGGGCCGTTACGAGCAGTACTTC.

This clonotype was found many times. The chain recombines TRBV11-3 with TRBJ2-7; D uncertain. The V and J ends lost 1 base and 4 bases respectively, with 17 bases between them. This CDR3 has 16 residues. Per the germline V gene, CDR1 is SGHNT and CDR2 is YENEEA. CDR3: CASSLGGLTERYEQYF. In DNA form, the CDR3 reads TGTGCCAGCAGCTTAGGAGGTTTGACGGAACGTTACGAGCAGTACTTC.

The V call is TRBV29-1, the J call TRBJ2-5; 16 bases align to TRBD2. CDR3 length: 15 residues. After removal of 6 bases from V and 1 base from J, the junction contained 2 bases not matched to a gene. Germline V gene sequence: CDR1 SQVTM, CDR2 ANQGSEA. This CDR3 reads CSVGLAGGSQETQYF. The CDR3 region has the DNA TGCAGCGTGGGACTAGCGGGGGGGTCCCAAGAGACCCAGTACTTC.

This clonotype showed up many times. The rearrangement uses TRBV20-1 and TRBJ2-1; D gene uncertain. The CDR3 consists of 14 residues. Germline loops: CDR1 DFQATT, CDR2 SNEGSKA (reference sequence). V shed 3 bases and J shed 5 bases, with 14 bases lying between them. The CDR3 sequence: CSARELERNNEQFF. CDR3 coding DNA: TGCAGTGCTAGGGAACTCGAAAGGAACAATGAGCAGTTCTTC.

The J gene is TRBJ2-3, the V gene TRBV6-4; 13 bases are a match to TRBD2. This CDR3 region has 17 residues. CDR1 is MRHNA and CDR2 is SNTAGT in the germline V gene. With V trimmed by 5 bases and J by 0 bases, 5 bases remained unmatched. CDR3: CASSRTSGGTSTDTQYF. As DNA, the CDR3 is TGTGCCAGCAGTAGGACTAGCGGGGGAACCAGCACAGATACGCAGTATTTT.

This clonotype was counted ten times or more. This chain's CDR3 is CASSPIMTGYYNEQFF. DNA for the CDR3: TGTGCCAGCAGCCCCATTATGACAGGCTACTACAATGAGCAGTTCTTC. The chain has TRBV7-9 and TRBJ2-1; tentatively, D is TRBD1 (6 bases). The V end lost 5 bases, the J end lost 3 bases, and 17 bases lay between the germline ends. Germline lookup yields CDR1 SEHNR and CDR2 FQNEAQ (reference sequence). This CDR3 has 16 residues.

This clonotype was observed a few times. The CDR3 protein is CASSQEGASFYEQYF. CDR3 in DNA: TGTGCCAGCAGCCAAGAGGGGGCTAGCTTCTACGAGCAGTACTTC. This chain links TRBV3-1 with TRBJ2-7; D is perhaps TRBD1 (6 bases). This CDR3 is 15 amino acids long. Germline V gene sequence: CDR1 LGHDT, CDR2 YNNKEL (reference sequence). V was cut by 0 bases and J by 3 bases, with 12 bases left in between.

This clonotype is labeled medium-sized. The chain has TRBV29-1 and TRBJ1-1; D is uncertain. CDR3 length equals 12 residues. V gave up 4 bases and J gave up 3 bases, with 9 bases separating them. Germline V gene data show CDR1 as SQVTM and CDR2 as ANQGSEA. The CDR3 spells CSVVGVHTEAFF. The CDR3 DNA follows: TGCAGCGTTGTTGGGGTGCACACTGAAGCTTTCTTT.

The CDR3 DNA reads TGTGCCAGCAGAACGGCTAAAAGCTCCTACAATGAGCAGTTCTTC. Its protein product is CASRTAKSSYNEQFF. This chain links TRBV12-3 or TRBV12-4 with TRBJ2-1, with no clear D. Trimming left V 6 bases short and J 0 bases short, with 12 bases between. The CDR3 spans 15 residues.

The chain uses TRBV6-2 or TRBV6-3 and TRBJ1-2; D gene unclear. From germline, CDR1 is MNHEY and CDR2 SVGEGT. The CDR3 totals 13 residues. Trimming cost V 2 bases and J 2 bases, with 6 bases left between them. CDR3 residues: CASSYEENYGYTF. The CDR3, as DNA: TGTGCCAGCAGTTACGAGGAGAACTATGGCTACACCTTC.

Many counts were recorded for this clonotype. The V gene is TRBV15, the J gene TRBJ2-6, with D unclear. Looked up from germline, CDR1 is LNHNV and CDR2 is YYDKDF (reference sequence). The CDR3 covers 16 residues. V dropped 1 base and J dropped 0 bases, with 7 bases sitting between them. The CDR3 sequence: CATSRGLTSGANVLTF. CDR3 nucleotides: TGTGCCACCAGCAGAGGACTGACCTCTGGGGCCAACGTCCTGACTTTC. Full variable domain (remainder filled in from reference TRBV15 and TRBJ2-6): DAMVIQNPRYQVTQFGKPVTLSCSQTLNHNVMYWYQQKSSQAPKLLFHYYDKDFNNEADTPDNFQSRRPNTSFCFLDIRSPGLGDTAMYLCATSRGLTSGANVLTFGAGSRLTVL.

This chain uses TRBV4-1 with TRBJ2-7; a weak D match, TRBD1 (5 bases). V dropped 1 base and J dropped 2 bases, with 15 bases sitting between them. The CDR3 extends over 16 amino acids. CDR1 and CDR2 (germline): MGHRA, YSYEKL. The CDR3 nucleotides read TGCGCCAGCAGCCAAGGGTGGCAGGGTACAACCTACGAGCAGTACTTC. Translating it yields CASSQGWQGTTYEQYF.

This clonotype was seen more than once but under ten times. The CDR3 bases are TGTGCCAGCAGCCCCTACCCGAGGGGGGTTCACTACGAGCAGTACTTC. Translation: CASSPYPRGVHYEQYF. The genes are TRBV11-2 and TRBJ2-7; D tentatively reads TRBD1 or TRBD2 (6 bases each). Germline CDR1 and CDR2: SGHAT and FQNNGV. Trimming took off 5 bases at V and 3 bases at J, with 20 bases between the two ends. The CDR3 runs 16 residues. The entire variable domain, with the rest obtained from reference TRBV11-2 and TRBJ2-7, is as follows: EAGVAQSPRYKIIEKRQSVAFWCNPISGHATLYWYQQILGQGPKLLIQFQNNGVVDDSQLPKDRFSAERLKGVDSTLKIQPAKLEDSAVYLCASSPYPRGVHYEQYFGPGTRLTVT.

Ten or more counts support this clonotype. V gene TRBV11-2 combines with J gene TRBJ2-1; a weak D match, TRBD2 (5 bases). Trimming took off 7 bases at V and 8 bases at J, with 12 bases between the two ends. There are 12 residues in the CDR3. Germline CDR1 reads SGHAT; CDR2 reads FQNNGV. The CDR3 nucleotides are TGTGCCAGCACGCGGCGGCGGGATGAGCAGTTCTTC. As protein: CASTRRRDEQFF. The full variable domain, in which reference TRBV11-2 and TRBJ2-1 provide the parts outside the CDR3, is EAGVAQSPRYKIIEKRQSVAFWCNPISGHATLYWYQQILGQGPKLLIQFQNNGVVDDSQLPKDRFSAERLKGVDSTLKIQPAKLEDSAVYLCASTRRRDEQFFGPGTRLTVL.

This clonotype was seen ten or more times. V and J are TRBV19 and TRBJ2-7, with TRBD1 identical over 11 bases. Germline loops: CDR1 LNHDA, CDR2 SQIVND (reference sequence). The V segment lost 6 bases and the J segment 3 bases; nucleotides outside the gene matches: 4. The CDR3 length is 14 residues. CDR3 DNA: TGTGCCAGTAGCCCCGGGACAGGGGGCTACGAGCAGTACTTC. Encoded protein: CASSPGTGGYEQYF.

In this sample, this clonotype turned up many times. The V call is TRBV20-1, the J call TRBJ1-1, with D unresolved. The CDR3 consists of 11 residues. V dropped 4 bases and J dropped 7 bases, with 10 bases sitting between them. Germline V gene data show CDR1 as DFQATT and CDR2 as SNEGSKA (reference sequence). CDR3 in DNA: TGCAGTGCTACACTCTCGAATGAAGCTTTCTTT. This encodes CSATLSNEAFF.

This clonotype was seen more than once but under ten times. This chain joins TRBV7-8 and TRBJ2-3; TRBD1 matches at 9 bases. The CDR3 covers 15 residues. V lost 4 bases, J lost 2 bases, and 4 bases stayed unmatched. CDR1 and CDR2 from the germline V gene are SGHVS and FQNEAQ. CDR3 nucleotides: TGTGCCAGCAGCTCAACAGGGGGCGTCACAGATACGCAGTATTTT. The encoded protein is CASSSTGGVTDTQYF.

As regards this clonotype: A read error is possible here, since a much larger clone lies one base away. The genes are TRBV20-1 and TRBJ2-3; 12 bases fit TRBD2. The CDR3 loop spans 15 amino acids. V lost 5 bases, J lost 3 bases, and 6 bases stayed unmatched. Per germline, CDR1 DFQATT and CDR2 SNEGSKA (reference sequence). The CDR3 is CSAGRTSGVTDTQYF. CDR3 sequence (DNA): TGCAGTGCTGGTCGGACTAGCGGGGTGACAGATACGCAGTATTTT.

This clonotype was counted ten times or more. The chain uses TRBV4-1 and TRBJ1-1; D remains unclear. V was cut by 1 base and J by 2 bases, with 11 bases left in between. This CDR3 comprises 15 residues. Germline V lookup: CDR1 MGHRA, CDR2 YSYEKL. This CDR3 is CASSQGAVYNTEAFF. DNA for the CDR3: TGCGCCAGCAGCCAAGGAGCTGTCTACAACACTGAAGCTTTCTTT.

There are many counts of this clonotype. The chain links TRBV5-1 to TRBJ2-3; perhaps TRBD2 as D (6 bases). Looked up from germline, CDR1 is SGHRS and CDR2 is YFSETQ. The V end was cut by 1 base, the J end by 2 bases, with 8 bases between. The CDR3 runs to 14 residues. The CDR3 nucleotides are TGCGCCAGCAGCTTGCAGGACTACACAGATACGCAGTATTTT. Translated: CASSLQDYTDTQYF.

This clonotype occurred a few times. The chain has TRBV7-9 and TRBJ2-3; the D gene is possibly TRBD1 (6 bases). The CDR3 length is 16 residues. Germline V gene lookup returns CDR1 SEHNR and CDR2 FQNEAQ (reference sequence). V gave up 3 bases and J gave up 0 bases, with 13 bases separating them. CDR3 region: CASSLGASGSTDTQYF. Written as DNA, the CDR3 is TGTGCCAGCAGCTTGGGGGCGTCAGGCAGCACAGATACGCAGTATTTT.

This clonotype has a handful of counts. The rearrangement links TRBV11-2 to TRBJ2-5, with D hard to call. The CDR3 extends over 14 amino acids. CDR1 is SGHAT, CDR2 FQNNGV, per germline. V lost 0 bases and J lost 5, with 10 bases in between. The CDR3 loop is CASSLDQSEETQYF. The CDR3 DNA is TGTGCCAGCAGCTTAGATCAATCTGAGGAGACCCAGTACTTC.

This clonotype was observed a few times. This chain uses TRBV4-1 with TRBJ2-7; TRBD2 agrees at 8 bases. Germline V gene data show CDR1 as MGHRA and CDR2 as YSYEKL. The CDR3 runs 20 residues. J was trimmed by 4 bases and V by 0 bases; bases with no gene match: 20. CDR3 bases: TGCGCCAGCAGCCAAGAAGGACGGGGGGGGCTAGGCAGGGTTGGATACGAGCAGTACTTC. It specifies CASSQEGRGGLGRVGYEQYF.

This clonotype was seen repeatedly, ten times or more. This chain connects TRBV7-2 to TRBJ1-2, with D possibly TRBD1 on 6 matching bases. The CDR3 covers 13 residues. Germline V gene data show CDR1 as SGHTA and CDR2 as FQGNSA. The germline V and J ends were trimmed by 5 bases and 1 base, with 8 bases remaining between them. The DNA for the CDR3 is TGTGCCAGCAGCCGGGACAATAACTATGGCTACACCTTC. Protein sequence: CASSRDNNYGYTF. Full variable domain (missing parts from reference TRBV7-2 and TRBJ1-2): GAGVSQSPSNKVTEKGKDVELRCDPISGHTALYWYRQSLGQGLEFLIYFQGNSAPDKSGLPSDRFSAERTGGSVSTLTIQRTQQEDSAVYLCASSRDNNYGYTFGSGTRLTVV.

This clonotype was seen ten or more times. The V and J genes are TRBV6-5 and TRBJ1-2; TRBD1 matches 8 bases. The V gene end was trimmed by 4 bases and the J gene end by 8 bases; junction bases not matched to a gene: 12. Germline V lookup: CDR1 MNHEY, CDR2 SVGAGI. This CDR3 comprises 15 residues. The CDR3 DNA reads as TGTGCCAGCAGTTCCGCCGGACAGGGAAGAGGCGGCTACACCTTC. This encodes CASSSAGQGRGGYTF.

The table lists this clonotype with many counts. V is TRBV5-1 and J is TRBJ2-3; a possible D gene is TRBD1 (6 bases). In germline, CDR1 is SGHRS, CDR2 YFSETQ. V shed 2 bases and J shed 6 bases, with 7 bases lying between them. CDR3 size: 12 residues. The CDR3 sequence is CASSLTGDTQYF. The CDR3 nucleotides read TGCGCCAGCAGCTTAACAGGGGATACGCAGTATTTT.

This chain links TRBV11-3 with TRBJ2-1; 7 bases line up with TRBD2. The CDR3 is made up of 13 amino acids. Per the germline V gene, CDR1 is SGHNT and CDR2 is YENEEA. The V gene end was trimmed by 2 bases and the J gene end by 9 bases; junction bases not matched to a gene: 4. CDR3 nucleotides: TGTGCCAGCAGCTTACGAGGGGAGGGTGAGCAGTTCTTC. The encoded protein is CASSLRGEGEQFF.

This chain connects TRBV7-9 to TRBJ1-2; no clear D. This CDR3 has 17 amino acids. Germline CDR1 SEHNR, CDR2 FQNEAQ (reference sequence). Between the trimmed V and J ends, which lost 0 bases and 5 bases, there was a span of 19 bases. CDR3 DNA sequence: TGTGCCAGCAGCTTAGCCCCCCAGGCAGCCCTGGCTTATGGCTACACCTTC. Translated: CASSLAPQAALAYGYTF.

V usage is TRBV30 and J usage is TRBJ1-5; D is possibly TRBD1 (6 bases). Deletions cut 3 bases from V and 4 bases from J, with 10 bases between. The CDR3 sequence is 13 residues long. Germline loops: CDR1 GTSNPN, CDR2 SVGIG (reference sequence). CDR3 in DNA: TGTGCCTGGAGGCAGGGGAGTAATCAGCCCCAGCATTTT. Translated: CAWRQGSNQPQHF.